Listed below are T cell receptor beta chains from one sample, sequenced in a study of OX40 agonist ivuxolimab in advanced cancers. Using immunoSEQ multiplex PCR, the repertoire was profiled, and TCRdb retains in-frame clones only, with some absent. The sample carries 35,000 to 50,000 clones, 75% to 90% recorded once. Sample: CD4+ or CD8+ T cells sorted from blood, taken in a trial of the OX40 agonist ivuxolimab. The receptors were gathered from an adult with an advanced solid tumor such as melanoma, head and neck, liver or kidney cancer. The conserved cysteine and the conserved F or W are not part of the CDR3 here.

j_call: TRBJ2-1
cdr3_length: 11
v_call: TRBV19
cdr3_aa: ASSDRVTNEQF

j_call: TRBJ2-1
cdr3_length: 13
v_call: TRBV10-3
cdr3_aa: AISERAGGDNEQF

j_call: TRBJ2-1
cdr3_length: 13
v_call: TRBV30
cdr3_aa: AWIGTSGGFNEQF

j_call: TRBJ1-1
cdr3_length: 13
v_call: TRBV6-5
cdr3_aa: ATKRVPTENTEAF

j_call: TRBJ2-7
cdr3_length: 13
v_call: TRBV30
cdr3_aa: AWTRRRGGGYEQY

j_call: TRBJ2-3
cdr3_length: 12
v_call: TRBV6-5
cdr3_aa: ASSYGGSTDTQY

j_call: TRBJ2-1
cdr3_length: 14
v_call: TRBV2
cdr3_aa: ASSEGMGSDVDEQF

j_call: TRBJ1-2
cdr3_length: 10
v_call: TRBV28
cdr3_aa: ASSLAGYGYT

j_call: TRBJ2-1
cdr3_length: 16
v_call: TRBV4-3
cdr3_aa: ASSQDTGLAGGNNEQF

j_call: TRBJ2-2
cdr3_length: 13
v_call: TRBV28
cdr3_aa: ASSLGGRDTGELF

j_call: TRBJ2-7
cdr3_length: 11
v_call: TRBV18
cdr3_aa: ASSIRQGYEQY

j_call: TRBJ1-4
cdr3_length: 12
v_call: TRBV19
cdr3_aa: ASHPGQRNEKLF

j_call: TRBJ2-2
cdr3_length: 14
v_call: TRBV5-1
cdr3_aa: ASSLLGTGNTGELF

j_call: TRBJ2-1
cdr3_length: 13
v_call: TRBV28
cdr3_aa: ASSPDRAAYNEQF

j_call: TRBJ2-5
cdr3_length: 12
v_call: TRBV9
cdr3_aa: ASSVAWGWETQY

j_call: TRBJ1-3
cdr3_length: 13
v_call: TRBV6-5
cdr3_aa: ASSRSGVLGNTIY

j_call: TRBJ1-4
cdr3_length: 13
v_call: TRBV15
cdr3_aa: ATSRDRSGGEKLF

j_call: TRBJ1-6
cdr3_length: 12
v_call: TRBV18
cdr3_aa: ASSPSLSDSPLH

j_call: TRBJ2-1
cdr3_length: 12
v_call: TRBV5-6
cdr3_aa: ASILGGGTIEQF

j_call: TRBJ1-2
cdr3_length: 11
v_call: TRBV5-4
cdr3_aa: ASQTGGGYGYT

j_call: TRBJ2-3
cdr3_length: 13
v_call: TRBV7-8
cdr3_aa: ASSRTRAGTDTQY

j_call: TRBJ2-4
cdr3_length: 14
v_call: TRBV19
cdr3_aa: ASSMAAGRGKNIQY

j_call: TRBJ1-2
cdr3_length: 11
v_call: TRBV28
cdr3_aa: ASSSQGTYGYT

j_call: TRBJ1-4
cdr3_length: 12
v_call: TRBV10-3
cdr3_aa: AISGGRSNEKLF

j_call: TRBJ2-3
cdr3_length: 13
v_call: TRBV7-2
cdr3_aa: ASSQGGGLTDTQY

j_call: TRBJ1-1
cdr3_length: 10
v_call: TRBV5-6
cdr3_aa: ASSFGYTEAF

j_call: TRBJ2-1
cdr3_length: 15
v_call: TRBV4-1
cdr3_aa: ASSQEKLAGVGDEQF

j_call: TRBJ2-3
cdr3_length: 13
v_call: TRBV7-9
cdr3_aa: ASSPGLAGGDTQY

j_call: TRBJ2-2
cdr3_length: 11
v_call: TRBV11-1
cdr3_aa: ASSEGYTGELF

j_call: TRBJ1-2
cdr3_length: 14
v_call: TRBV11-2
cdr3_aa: ASSLDGQSANYGYT

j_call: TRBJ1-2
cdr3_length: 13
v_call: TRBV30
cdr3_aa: AWRRGRALNYGYT

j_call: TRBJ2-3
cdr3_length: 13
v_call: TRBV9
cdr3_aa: ASSVTGTSGDTQY

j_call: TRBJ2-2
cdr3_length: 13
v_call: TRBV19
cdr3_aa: ASSIPRDDAGELF

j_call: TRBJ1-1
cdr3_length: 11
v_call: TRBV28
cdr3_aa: ASSPRANTEAF